This T cell receptor (beta chain) was sequenced during a study of early T cells in non-severe SARS-CoV-2 infection. Study results and caveats: Matching results from VDJdb favored anti-spike CD8 responses, leaving private and CD4 specificities undetected.

MiXCR, applied by TCRdb to the 5' RACE reads, yields one record per CDR3 protein. The sample has some 25,000 distinct CDR3 sequences, 3.5% to 5% seen once; the top ten hold 15% to 17%. This clonotype was seen repeatedly, ten times or more. The antigen remains undetermined. Material for sequencing was whole blood. This sequence was found in an adult who was a healthcare worker with PCR-confirmed SARS-CoV-2 infection or an uninfected control (not recorded which).

In nucleotides, the CDR3 is TGTGCCAGCGGGGGCCAGGGGTCGCAGTTCTTC. Its protein is CASGGQGSQFF. The chain has TRBV6-2 or TRBV6-3 and TRBJ2-1; D may be TRBD1 (6 bases). Per the germline V gene, CDR1 is MNHEY and CDR2 is SVGEGT. The CDR3 covers 11 residues. V was shortened by 8 bases and J by 12 bases, with 14 bases between the two germline ends.